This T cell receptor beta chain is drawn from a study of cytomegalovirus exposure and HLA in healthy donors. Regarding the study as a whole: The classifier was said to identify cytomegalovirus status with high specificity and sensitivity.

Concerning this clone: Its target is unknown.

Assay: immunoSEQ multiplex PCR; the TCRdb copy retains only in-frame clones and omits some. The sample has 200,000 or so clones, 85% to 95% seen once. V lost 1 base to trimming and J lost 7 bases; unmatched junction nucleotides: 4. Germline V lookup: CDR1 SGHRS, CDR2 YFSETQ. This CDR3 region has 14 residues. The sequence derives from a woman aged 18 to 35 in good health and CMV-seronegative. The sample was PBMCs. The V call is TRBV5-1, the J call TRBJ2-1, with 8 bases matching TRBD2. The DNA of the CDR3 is TGCGCCAGCAGCTTGTCCGGGAGGGTTAATGAGCAGTTCTTC. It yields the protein CASSLSGRVNEQFF.